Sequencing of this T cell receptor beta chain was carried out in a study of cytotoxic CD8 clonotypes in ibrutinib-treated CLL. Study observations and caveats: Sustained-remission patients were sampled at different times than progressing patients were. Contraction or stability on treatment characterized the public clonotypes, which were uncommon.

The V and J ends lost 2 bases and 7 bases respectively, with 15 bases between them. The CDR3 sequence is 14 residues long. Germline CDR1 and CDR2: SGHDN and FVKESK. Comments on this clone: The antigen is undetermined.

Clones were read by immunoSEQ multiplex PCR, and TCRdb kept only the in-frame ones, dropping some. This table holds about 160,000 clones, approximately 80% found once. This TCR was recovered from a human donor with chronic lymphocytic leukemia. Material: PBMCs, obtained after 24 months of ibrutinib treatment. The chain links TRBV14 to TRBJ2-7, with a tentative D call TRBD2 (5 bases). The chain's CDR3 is CASSQHHIVAEQYF. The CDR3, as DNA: TGTGCCAGCAGCCAACACCATATCGTAGCGGAGCAGTACTTC.